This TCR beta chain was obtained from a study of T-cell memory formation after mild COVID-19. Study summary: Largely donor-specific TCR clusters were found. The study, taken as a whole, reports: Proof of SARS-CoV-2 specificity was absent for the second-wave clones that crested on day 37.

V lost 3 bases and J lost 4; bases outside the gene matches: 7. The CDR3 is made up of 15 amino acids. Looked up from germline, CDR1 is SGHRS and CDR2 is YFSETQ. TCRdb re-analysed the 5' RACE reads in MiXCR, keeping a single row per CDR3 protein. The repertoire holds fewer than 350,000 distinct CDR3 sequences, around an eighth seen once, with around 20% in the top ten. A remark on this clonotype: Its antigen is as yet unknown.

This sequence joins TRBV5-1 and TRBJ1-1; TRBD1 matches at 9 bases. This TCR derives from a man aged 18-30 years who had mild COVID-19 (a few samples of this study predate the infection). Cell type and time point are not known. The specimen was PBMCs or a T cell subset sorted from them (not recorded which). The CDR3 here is CASSSKGQGFTEAFF. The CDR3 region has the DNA TGCGCCAGCAGCTCAAAAGGACAGGGGTTCACTGAAGCTTTCTTT.